This TCR beta chain was sequenced for a study of OX40 agonist ivuxolimab in advanced cancers. Whole-study findings and limits: In general, CD8+ T cells held more expanded clones than CD4+ did, on average. Not determined was the antigen specificity of the expanded peripheral T cells.

As for this clone: Its specificity is not known.

Trimming pared 4 bases from V and 7 bases from J, leaving 9 bases between. This CDR3 has 12 residues. Germline V gene data show CDR1 as SGHRS and CDR2 as YFSETQ. Profiling relied on immunoSEQ multiplex PCR, and the TCRdb table lists in-frame clones only, not all of them. This table has roughly 70,000 clones, about 82% appearing once. The chain combines TRBV5-1 with TRBJ2-1, with TRBD1 as a possible D gene (6 bases). This TCR derives from an adult with an advanced solid tumor such as melanoma, head and neck, liver or kidney cancer. Sequenced here: CD4+ or CD8+ T cells sorted from blood, sampled in a trial of the OX40 agonist ivuxolimab. The CDR3 sequence: CASSLTGNEQFF. CDR3 coding DNA: TGCGCCAGCAGCCTAACAGGGAATGAGCAGTTCTTC.